A single sample is the source of the 27 T cell receptor beta chains below, sequenced in a study of brain T cells in children with intractable seizures. Profiling relied on immunoSEQ multiplex PCR, and the TCRdb table lists in-frame clones only, not all of them. Of about 5,200 clones listed, 90% to 95% were seen once; the top ten hold just under 2%. Sequencing was limited to surgery cases with top T cell transcript signatures in brain tissue. Specimen: resected brain tissue, collected at surgery. These receptors were taken from a boy younger than two with focal cortical dysplasia and intractable seizures.

The chain carries TRBV10-3 and TRBJ1-5; 9 positions match TRBD1. From germline, CDR1 is ENHRY and CDR2 SYGVKD. This CDR3 spans 17 amino acids. The ends lost 0 bases at V and 4 bases at J; junction bases unmatched: 7. The CDR3 DNA reads as TGTGCCATCAGTGAGTCGGGGGGACAGGGTCGGAATCAGCCCCAGCATTTT. Translation: CAISESGGQGRNQPQHF.

This clone was found once. The genes are TRBV7-9 and TRBJ2-3; 11 bases are shared with TRBD2. Trimming cost V 2 bases and J 2 bases; bases outside gene matches: 3. The CDR3 contains 16 residues. CDR1 and CDR2 from the germline V gene are SEHNR and FQNEAQ (reference sequence). This CDR3 reads CASSLLAGGVTDTQYF. Here the CDR3 DNA reads TGTGCCAGCAGCTTACTAGCGGGGGGCGTCACAGATACGCAGTATTTT. Drawing the rest from reference TRBV7-9 and TRBJ2-3, the complete variable domain is DTGVSQNPRHKITKRGQNVTFRCDPISEHNRLYWYRQTLGQGPEFLTYFQNEAQLEKSRLLSDRFSAERPKGSFSTLEIQRTEQGDSAMYLCASSLLAGGVTDTQYFGPGTRLTVL.

This clone has only one observation. The chain recombines TRBV5-1 with TRBJ2-5, with 10 bases aligning to TRBD2. The CDR3 extends over 14 amino acids. CDR1 SGHRS and CDR2 YFSETQ come from the germline V gene. Trimming at V came to 0 bases and at J to 4 bases, leaving 0 bases not matched to a gene. CDR3 residues: CASSLGLAGETQYF. The DNA for the CDR3 is TGCGCCAGCAGCTTGGGACTAGCGGGAGAGACCCAGTACTTC.

The chain has TRBV2 and TRBJ2-5; the D is unclear. V lost 2 bases to trimming and J lost 5 bases, with 9 bases between them. This CDR3 is 13 amino acids long. Looked up from germline, CDR1 is SNHLY and CDR2 is FYNNEI. DNA for the CDR3: TGTGCCAGCAGTGAACTGCTTGGGGAGACCCAGTACTTC. This codes for CASSELLGETQYF.

This clone was seen only once. V usage is TRBV10-3 and J usage is TRBJ2-3; 9 bases match TRBD1. V gave up 10 bases and J gave up 3 bases; unmatched junction bases: 11. CDR1 and CDR2 (germline): ENHRY, SYGVKD. There are 15 residues in the CDR3. The CDR3 nucleotides are TGTGCCACCTACAGGGGGCGAGTGATTACAGATACGCAGTATTTT. It encodes CATYRGRVITDTQYF.

In this sample, this clone turned up once. This chain uses TRBV6-5 with TRBJ2-3; D remains ambiguous. V lost 8 bases, J lost 6 bases, and 12 bases lay in between. Germline CDR1 reads MNHEY; CDR2 reads SVGAGI. The CDR3 consists of 12 residues. The CDR3 protein is CASWNTRDTQYF. CDR3 bases: TGTGCCAGCTGGAATACCAGGGATACGCAGTATTTT.

The V call is TRBV11-2, the J call TRBJ1-2; D might be TRBD1 (6 bases). Germline CDR1 reads SGHAT; CDR2 reads FQNNGV. Trimming took 5 bases from V and 0 from J, leaving 13 bases between them. This CDR3 contains 15 residues. In DNA, the CDR3 is TGTGCCAGCAGCGTGTGGACAGCCCCTAACTATGGCTACACCTTC. It translates to CASSVWTAPNYGYTF.

The genes are TRBV24-1 and TRBJ1-1; maybe TRBD1 (5 bases). The CDR3 totals 12 residues. Deletions cut 12 bases from V and 7 bases from J, with 17 bases between. Per the germline V gene, CDR1 is KGHDR and CDR2 is SFDVKD. CDR3 nucleotide sequence: TGTGCCGGCAAGCAGGGTCGGGGTGAAGCTTTCTTT. Amino acid sequence: CAGKQGRGEAFF.

The rearrangement joins TRBV19 to TRBJ2-7, with D tentatively TRBD1 or TRBD2 (6 bases each). The CDR3 is 13 residues long. Trimming left V 6 bases short and J 5 bases short, with 14 bases between. Germline V gives CDR1 LNHDA, CDR2 SQIVND (reference sequence). The CDR3 coding sequence is TGTGCCAGTAGCCCGGACGGGGGCAACGAGCAGTACTTC. It is translated as CASSPDGGNEQYF.

The chain has TRBV5-1 and TRBJ2-1; 10 nucleotides agree with TRBD1. CDR3 length equals 15 residues. J lost 5 bases, V lost 3 bases, and 5 bases had no gene match. In germline, CDR1 is SGHRS, CDR2 YFSETQ. The CDR3 loop is CASSWAGTGDNEQFF. CDR3 in DNA: TGCGCCAGCAGCTGGGCCGGGACAGGGGACAATGAGCAGTTCTTC.

This clone showed up just once. The chain is built from TRBV4-1 and TRBJ2-7; 10 nucleotides line up with TRBD2. The CDR3 is made up of 18 amino acids. The V segment lost 1 base and the J segment 0 bases; nucleotides outside the gene matches: 9. CDR1 MGHRA and CDR2 YSYEKL come from the germline V gene. CDR3 protein: CASSQAIGLAAVSYEQYF. The CDR3 coding sequence is TGCGCCAGCAGCCAAGCCATCGGACTAGCGGCAGTCTCCTACGAGCAGTACTTC.

The V call is TRBV19, the J call TRBJ2-7; D is uncertain. V was pared by 3 bases and J by 0 bases, with 9 bases between. This CDR3 region has 14 residues. Germline V gene sequence: CDR1 LNHDA, CDR2 SQIVND (reference sequence). The CDR3 here is CASSILLSSYEQYF. CDR3 nucleotide sequence: TGTGCCAGTAGTATCCTCCTCTCCTCCTACGAGCAGTACTTC.

The chain links TRBV27 to TRBJ1-2; 9 nucleotides align to TRBD1. V dropped 2 bases and J dropped 5; count of bases not matched to a gene: 3. Looked up from germline, CDR1 is MNHEY and CDR2 is SMNVEV (reference sequence). The CDR3 totals 14 residues. This CDR3 reads CASSLGGQGYGYTF. DNA for the CDR3: TGTGCCAGCAGTTTAGGGGGACAGGGATATGGCTACACCTTC.

The rearrangement joins TRBV4-1 to TRBJ1-3, with D tentatively TRBD1 (5 bases). There are 16 residues in the CDR3. Between the trimmed V and J ends, which lost 4 bases and 0 bases, there was a span of 13 bases. CDR1 is MGHRA, CDR2 YSYEKL, per germline. The CDR3 DNA sequence: TGCGCCAGCAGCCGTCGCAGGGTGAGCTCTGGAAACACCATATATTTT. This sequence encodes CASSRRRVSSGNTIYF.

The rearrangement uses TRBV12-3 or TRBV12-4 and TRBJ2-7, with 15 bases identical to TRBD2. V dropped 11 bases and J dropped 9; count of bases not matched to a gene: 8. The CDR3 covers 13 residues. CDR3 loop: CASRTSGGATQYF. CDR3 sequence (DNA): TGTGCCTCACGGACTAGCGGGGGGGCCACGCAGTACTTC.

V usage is TRBV19 and J usage is TRBJ1-5; maybe TRBD1 (5 bases). The CDR3 spans 13 residues. V lost 5 bases to trimming and J lost 4 bases, with 9 bases between them. CDR1 is LNHDA, CDR2 SQIVND, per germline (reference sequence). CDR3 bases: TGTGCCAGTAGTCCAGACAGAAATCAGCCCCAGCATTTT. It encodes CASSPDRNQPQHF.

J is TRBJ2-1 and V is TRBV7-6, with D unresolved. This CDR3 has 14 amino acids. V lost 0 bases and J lost 0, with 3 bases in between. Germline V CDR1 and CDR2: SGHVS, FNYEAQ. CDR3 sequence reads: CASSLAHSYNEQFF. The CDR3 coding sequence is TGTGCCAGCAGCTTAGCGCACTCCTACAATGAGCAGTTCTTC.

As to this clone: One end of the junction does not line up with germline, which may come from a read error. This chain joins TRBV6-5 and TRBJ2-2; D is possibly TRBD2 (6 bases). This CDR3 spans 13 amino acids. The germline V gene has CDR1 MNHEY and CDR2 SVGAGI. The CDR3 coding sequence is TGTGCCAGCAGGGGGACTCACACTGGGGAGCTGTTTTTT. Protein sequence: CASRGTHTGELFF.

The rearrangement links TRBV19 to TRBJ1-5, with D tentatively TRBD1 (5 bases). With 10 bases removed from V and 5 bases from J, the gap between germline ends came to 15 bases. CDR1 LNHDA and CDR2 SQIVND come from the germline V gene (reference sequence). CDR3 length equals 13 residues. The CDR3 protein is CATRDSIYQPQHF. CDR3 coding DNA: TGTGCCACCCGGGACTCAATTTATCAGCCCCAGCATTTT.

The chain couples TRBV12-5 to TRBJ1-2, with a weak D call TRBD1 (5 bases). The V gene lost 7 bases and the J gene lost 4 bases, with 13 bases spanning the gap. CDR3 length: 13 residues. CDR1 is LGHNT and CDR2 is FRNRAP in the germline V gene. The CDR3 here is CASASTGSYGYTF. The CDR3, as DNA: TGTGCTAGTGCCTCTACAGGAAGCTATGGCTACACCTTC.

The V and J genes are TRBV18 and TRBJ1-4; D remains unclear. The CDR3 covers 15 residues. Trimming took 5 bases from V and 4 from J, leaving 14 bases between them. The germline V gene encodes CDR1 KGHSH and CDR2 LQKENI. The chain's CDR3 is CASSIEGIDNEKLFF. The CDR3 coding sequence is TGTGCCAGCTCAATAGAAGGGATTGATAATGAAAAACTGTTTTTT.

The chain employs TRBV6-4 and TRBJ2-3; 11 nucleotides agree with TRBD2. The V gene end was trimmed by 0 bases and the J gene end by 1 base; junction bases not matched to a gene: 0. The CDR3 length is 16 residues. Looked up from germline, CDR1 is MRHNA and CDR2 is SNTAGT. CDR3 in amino acids: CASSDSTSGGTDTQYF. The CDR3 DNA is TGTGCCAGCAGTGACTCGACTAGCGGGGGCACAGATACGCAGTATTTT.

V gene TRBV10-3 combines with J gene TRBJ1-5; TRBD1 aligns across 7 bases. Germline assignment: CDR1 ENHRY and CDR2 SYGVKD. The CDR3 loop spans 15 amino acids. J was trimmed by 5 bases and V by 0 bases; bases with no gene match: 4. The CDR3 region is CAISESGTDHQPQHF. The CDR3 DNA follows: TGTGCCATCAGTGAGTCAGGGACAGATCATCAGCCCCAGCATTTT.

The chain joins TRBV6-1 to TRBJ2-7, with no clear D. V shed 4 bases and J shed 3 bases, with 19 bases lying between them. Germline lookup yields CDR1 MNHNS and CDR2 SASEGT. This CDR3 contains 16 residues. The CDR3 protein is CASSGYRVPSSYEQYF. CDR3 bases: TGTGCCAGCAGTGGATACCGGGTCCCCTCGAGCTACGAGCAGTACTTC.

The rearrangement uses TRBV9 and TRBJ2-2; D unclear. V was shortened by 4 bases and J by 1 base, with 11 bases between the two germline ends. This CDR3 is 15 amino acids long. CDR1 SGDLS and CDR2 YYNGEE come from the germline V gene. The CDR3 DNA reads TGTGCCAGCAGCTTGCCAAGGTTGAACACCGGGGAGCTGTTTTTT. It is translated as CASSLPRLNTGELFF.

The V call is TRBV27, the J call TRBJ2-7; the D gene is possibly TRBD1 (5 bases). Trimming removed 5 bases at V and 2 bases at J, with 13 bases between. This CDR3 comprises 14 residues. Germline CDR1 is MNHEY and CDR2 is SMNVEV (reference sequence). For the CDR3, the DNA is TGTGCCAGCAGTCCAGACAGTTTTCCCTACGAGCAGTACTTC. Its protein is CASSPDSFPYEQYF.

The chain joins TRBV6-2 or TRBV6-3 to TRBJ1-4, with D uncertain. V was trimmed by 5 bases and J by 7 bases, leaving 20 bases between them. Germline loops: CDR1 MNHEY, CDR2 SVGEGT. This CDR3 comprises 16 residues. CDR3 protein: CASSRRQTIRGEKLFF. CDR3 coding DNA: TGTGCCAGCAGTAGGCGGCAGACGATACGGGGTGAAAAACTGTTTTTT.